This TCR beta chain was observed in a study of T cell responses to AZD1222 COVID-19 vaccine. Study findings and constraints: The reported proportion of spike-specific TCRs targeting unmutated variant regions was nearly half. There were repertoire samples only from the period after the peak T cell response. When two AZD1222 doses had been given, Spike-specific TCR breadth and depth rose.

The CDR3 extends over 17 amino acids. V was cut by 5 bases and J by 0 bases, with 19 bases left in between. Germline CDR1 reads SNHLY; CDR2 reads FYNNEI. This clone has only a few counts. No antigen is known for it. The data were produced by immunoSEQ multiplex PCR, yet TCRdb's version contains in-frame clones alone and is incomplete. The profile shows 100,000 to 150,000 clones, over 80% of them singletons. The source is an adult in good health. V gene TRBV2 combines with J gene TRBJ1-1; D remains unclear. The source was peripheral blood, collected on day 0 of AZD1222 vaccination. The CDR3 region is CASSPPFQTGMNTEAFF. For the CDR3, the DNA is TGTGCCAGCAGTCCTCCTTTTCAGACGGGCATGAACACTGAAGCTTTCTTT.